These 14 T cell receptor beta chains originate from one sample sequenced in a study of T cell clonality in common variable immunodeficiency (dated by TCRdb to the mid-2010s). Their antigen targets remain unknown. The receptor library was made with the immunoSEQ multiplex PCR assay. TCRdb's version of the immuneACCESS table is confined to in-frame rearrangements and falls short of the full clone set. An unresolved V gene accounts for under half of the shortfall where checked; the remainder is of unknown origin. This sample contains some 34,000 clones, none of which is a singleton. The ten largest clones represent under 8.5% of the sample. General findings and caveats noted by the study authors: CVID TCRbeta sequences were reported to have fewer deletions and N-nucleotide insertions and to lack highly modified clones with 13 or more V deletions.

The sample was peripheral blood mononuclear cells. These receptor sequences come from a human donor with common variable immunodeficiency.

This clone has just a few counts. The CDR3 end is not reached by the read, which stops 3 residues before it; the germline J gene fills it in. The J gene is TRBJ1-1, the V gene TRBV7-3; a possible D gene is TRBD1 (6 bases). The V gene lost 2 bases and the J gene lost 3 bases, with 13 bases spanning the gap. This CDR3 contains 15 residues. Per germline, CDR1 SGHTA and CDR2 FQGTGA. The part of the CDR3 DNA that was read is TGTGCCAGCAGCTTAGGGGCGGACAGTTACACTGAA. Amino acid sequence: CASSLGADSYTE. The full-length CDR3 reads as CASSLGADSYTEAFF.

This clone was found many times. The CDR3 end is not reached by the read, which stops 3 residues before it; the germline J gene fills it in. V gene TRBV7-2 combines with J gene TRBJ1-6; D is uncertain. The germline V gene has CDR1 SGHTA and CDR2 FQGNSA. V dropped 1 base and J dropped 6 bases, with 7 bases sitting between them. This CDR3 is 14 amino acids long. CDR3 sequence reads: CASSLGGFNSPLHF. CDR3 DNA, as far as it was read: TGTGCCAGCAGCTTAGGCGGTTTTAATTCACCC. The full variable domain, completed using reference TRBV7-2 and TRBJ1-6, is GAGVSQSPSNKVTEKGKDVELRCDPISGHTALYWYRQSLGQGLEFLIYFQGNSAPDKSGLPSDRFSAERTGGSVSTLTIQRTQQEDSAVYLCASSLGGFNSPLHFGNGTRLTVT.

This clone was seen repeatedly, ten times or more. The observed sequence ends 3 residues before the CDR3 terminus, with the missing tail filled in from the germline J gene. The chain has TRBV20-1 and TRBJ2-3; 7 bases fit TRBD2. Per germline, CDR1 DFQATT and CDR2 SNEGSKA (reference sequence). The CDR3 has 16 amino acids. Unmatched junction bases numbered 7, after V lost 0 bases and J lost 1 base. The DNA read from the CDR3 is TGCAGTGCTAGAGATCGCGGGAGTCGTGGCACAGATACG. This codes for CSARDRGSRGTDT. In full, the CDR3 is CSARDRGSRGTDTQYF.

This clone is medium-sized (0.01 to 0.1%). The sequenced fragment ends 3 residues before the CDR3 boundary, so the rest is inferred from the germline J gene. J is TRBJ2-1 and V is TRBV9; D is undetermined. The CDR3 is 14 amino acids. Germline lookup yields CDR1 SGDLS and CDR2 YYNGEE. V lost 0 bases to trimming and J lost 8 bases, with 12 bases between them. The CDR3 spells CASSVEGSDYEQFF. The DNA read from the CDR3 is TGTGCCAGCAGCGTAGAAGGTAGTGACTATGAG.

This clone was counted many times. The CDR3 end is not reached by the read, which stops 3 residues before it; the germline J gene fills it in. The chain has TRBV20-1 and TRBJ2-2; the D gene is possibly TRBD2 (6 bases). Trimming took off 6 bases at V and 0 bases at J, with 11 bases between the two ends. Germline lookup yields CDR1 DFQATT and CDR2 SNEGSKA (reference sequence). The CDR3 has 14 amino acids. The CDR3 loop is CSASLATNTGELFF. The sequenced CDR3 bases are TGCAGTGCCTCACTAGCTACGAACACCGGGGAG.

This clone was found many times. The CDR3 end falls 3 residues outside the read, so it is completed with the germline J gene. The gene calls are TRBV19 and TRBJ2-7, with D perhaps TRBD2 (5 bases). CDR3 length equals 15 residues. Trimming took 1 base from V and 1 from J, leaving 11 bases between them. Germline CDR1 LNHDA, CDR2 SQIVND (reference sequence). The CDR3 DNA, read in part, is TGTGCCAGTAGTATAGGGGCTGAGGGTTCCTACGAG. Its translation is CASSIGAEGSYE. The entire CDR3 protein reads CASSIGAEGSYEQYF.

This clone has at least ten counts. The CDR3 end falls 3 residues outside the read, so it is completed with the germline J gene. The chain is built from TRBV3-1 (or the pseudogene TRBV3-2) and TRBJ2-7; 7 nucleotides agree with TRBD1. From germline, CDR1 is LGHDT and CDR2 YNNKEL (reference sequence). This CDR3 has 15 amino acids. Trimming at V came to 4 bases and at J to 0 bases, leaving 6 bases not matched to a gene. The covered CDR3 bases are TGTGCCAGCAGCCCCCAACAGGGGAACTCCTACGAG. Encoded protein: CASSPQQGNSYE. In full, the CDR3 reads CASSPQQGNSYEQYF.

Ten or more counts support this clone. The DNA ends 3 residues before the CDR3 does, and the rest of the CDR3 is filled in from the germline J gene. V and J are TRBV2 and TRBJ2-7; D gene unclear. Germline loops: CDR1 SNHLY, CDR2 FYNNEI. Trimming shortened V by 8 bases and J by 2 bases, and 7 bases separated the two germline ends. The CDR3 is 11 amino acids. The CDR3: CASLRAYEQYF. The part of the CDR3 DNA that was read is TGTGCCAGCCTACGAGCCTACGAG. Combining the CDR3 with reference TRBV2 and TRBJ2-7 gives the whole variable domain EPEVTQTPSHQVTQMGQEVILRCVPISNHLYFYWYRQILGQKVEFLVSFYNNEISEKSEIFDDQFSVERPDGSNFTLKIRSTKLEDSAMYFCASLRAYEQYFGPGTRLTVT.

As regards this clone: Read coverage stops 3 residues before the CDR3 terminus; the germline J gene supplies the remainder. The chain joins TRBV19 to TRBJ1-1; 8 nucleotides agree with TRBD1. CDR3 length equals 14 residues. Germline values: CDR1 LNHDA, CDR2 SQIVND (reference sequence). V trimming: 9 bases; J trimming: 6 bases; junction bases outside the gene matches: 12. CDR3: CASSLIQGAAEAFF. The covered CDR3 bases are TGTGCCAGCAGCTTAATTCAGGGGGCCGCTGAA.

This clone showed up many times. The read terminates 3 residues before the CDR3 end, so the remaining end is supplied by the germline J gene. This chain connects TRBV19 to TRBJ2-2, with D maybe TRBD2 (6 bases). The V gene's germline CDR1 is LNHDA and CDR2 SQIVND (reference sequence). V gave up 7 bases and J gave up 1 base, with 10 bases separating them. The CDR3 is 14 residues long. The sequenced CDR3 bases are TGTGCCAGTACGGGGAGGCAGAACACCGGGGAG. This gives the protein CASTGRQNTGE. The entire CDR3 sequence reads CASTGRQNTGELFF. The whole variable domain, remainder taken from reference TRBV19 and TRBJ2-2, is DGGITQSPKYLFRKEGQNVTLSCEQNLNHDAMYWYRQDPGQGLRLIYYSQIVNDFQKGDIAEGYSVSREKKESFPLTVTSAQKNPTAFYLCASTGRQNTGELFFGEGSRLTVL.

Only a few counts were recorded for this clone. With the read ending 3 residues before the CDR3 end, the germline J gene is used to fill in that end. The V gene is TRBV7-9, the J gene TRBJ1-5; no firm D call. The CDR3 spans 13 residues. Germline loops: CDR1 SEHNR, CDR2 FQNEAQ (reference sequence). V lost 4 bases and J 0 bases, leaving 4 bases between the germline ends. CDR3 in amino acids: CASSSGSNQPQHF. Incomplete CDR3 DNA: TGTGCCAGCAGCTCCGGTAGCAATCAGCCC.

This clone was seen a few times. The CDR3 end falls 3 residues outside the read, so it is completed with the germline J gene. The chain couples TRBV19 to TRBJ2-1, with TRBD1 as a possible D gene (7 bases). CDR3 size: 15 residues. Trimming pared 2 bases from V and 8 bases from J, leaving 16 bases between. CDR1 and CDR2 (germline): LNHDA, SQIVND (reference sequence). The CDR3 sequence is CASSISQGGGYEQFF. The covered CDR3 bases are TGTGCCAGTAGTATAAGCCAGGGGGGCGGGTATGAG.

This clone was seen a few times. The read comes to an end 3 residues before the CDR3 does, leaving the germline J gene to fill in the end. The rearrangement links TRBV2 to TRBJ2-7; TRBD1 aligns across 9 bases. V lost 6 bases to trimming and J lost 3 bases; unmatched junction nucleotides: 9. This CDR3 is built from 15 residues. Germline loops: CDR1 SNHLY, CDR2 FYNNEI. The CDR3 protein is CASSSGTGNNYEQYF. CDR3 DNA, as far as it was read: TGTGCCAGCAGCTCAGGGACAGGGAACAACTACGAG.

This clone was detected only a few times. The read ends 3 residues before the CDR3 terminus; that terminus is restored from the germline J gene. The rearrangement links TRBV2 to TRBJ2-7; TRBD1 matches at 7 bases. The CDR3 length is 15 residues. The V gene end was trimmed by 6 bases and the J gene end by 1 base; junction bases not matched to a gene: 9. Germline CDR1 and CDR2: SNHLY and FYNNEI. The chain's CDR3 is CASSRIQGRSYEQYF. The DNA read from the CDR3 is TGTGCCAGCAGCAGGATACAGGGGCGGTCCTACGAG.